Below, one T cell receptor beta chain is given with its context. No antigen is known for it. These data belong to a study of cytomegalovirus exposure and HLA in healthy donors. Study context: Among around 200 million T cells, an earlier analysis found 120 million or so unique TCR beta sequences. A preliminary data release comprised roughly 80 million unique TCRs obtained from HLA-typed donors.

Primers for the PCR totalled 60 Vbeta and 13 Jbeta. Libraries were prepared by immunoSEQ multiplex PCR; TCRdb keeps only in-frame clonotypes and omits some of them. The profile covers about 160,000 clones, with around four fifths appearing a single time and around 1.3% taken by the ten largest. General study points: By HLA locus, TCR association rates varied in a later analysis, with DRB1 showing the most and HLA-C the fewest.

The TCR was taken from a woman in her 50s in good health and CMV-seronegative. The sample comprised PBMCs.

The CDR3 region is CASSSITGTVTGELFF. The CDR3 DNA reads TGTGCCAGCAGTTCCATTACCGGGACAGTGACCGGGGAGCTGTTTTTT. The gene calls are TRBV14 and TRBJ2-2; TRBD1 matches 7 bases. The J segment lost 5 bases and the V segment lost 6 bases, leaving 12 bases of the junction unmatched. Germline CDR1 reads SGHDN; CDR2 reads FVKESK. This CDR3 region has 16 residues.